Below are 14 T cell receptor beta chains sequenced from a single sample in a study of lymphopenia after photon versus proton radiotherapy. Repertoires were generated with immunoSEQ multiplex PCR, while TCRdb's copy carries only in-frame clones and drops some. This table holds more than 45,000 clones, about four fifths found once. This specimen consisted of peripheral blood, obtained from a patient treated with proton-based radiotherapy. Every receptor here comes from a man aged 55 to 70 with pancreatic cancer.

The rearrangement links TRBV5-1 to TRBJ2-3, with 12 bases lining up with TRBD2. The CDR3 is 16 amino acids. V lost 3 bases, J lost 5 bases, and 7 bases stayed unmatched. Germline CDR1 is SGHRS and CDR2 is YFSETQ. The CDR3 nucleotides are TGCGCCAGCAGCTCCGCTAGCGGGAGGGTTAGAGATACGCAGTATTTT. This translates into CASSSASGRVRDTQYF.

As DNA, the CDR3 is TGTGCCAGCAGCTACGGGACAGGCGATGGCTACACCTTC. Translated, it gives CASSYGTGDGYTF. The chain carries TRBV7-9 and TRBJ1-2; 8 positions agree with TRBD1. The CDR3 has 13 amino acids. Germline loops: CDR1 SEHNR, CDR2 FQNEAQ (reference sequence). The J segment lost 6 bases and the V segment lost 4 bases, leaving 4 bases of the junction unmatched.

The chain has TRBV6-1 and TRBJ1-5, with unresolved D. Between the trimmed V and J ends, which lost 7 bases and 5 bases, there was a span of 12 bases. Germline loops: CDR1 MNHNS, CDR2 SASEGT. There are 13 residues in the CDR3. The CDR3 coding sequence is TGTGCCAGCACCAGTCTCCTTTATCAGCCCCAGCATTTT. Residues: CASTSLLYQPQHF.

The chain employs TRBV27 and TRBJ2-7; either TRBD1 or TRBD2 may supply D (5 bases each). V shed 2 bases and J shed 4 bases, with 9 bases lying between them. The V gene's germline CDR1 is MNHEY and CDR2 SMNVEV (reference sequence). The CDR3 is made up of 13 amino acids. CDR3: CASSLGTAYEQYF. CDR3 DNA sequence: TGTGCCAGCAGTTTAGGGACGGCATACGAGCAGTACTTC.

The CDR3 bases are TGTGCCATCAGTGAGTCCACCGCAGCTCGGGCTTTCTTT. This encodes CAISESTAARAFF. The chain joins TRBV10-3 to TRBJ1-1; D not resolved. V lost 0 bases to trimming and J lost 11 bases, with 13 bases between them. The length of the CDR3 is 13 residues. From germline, CDR1 is ENHRY and CDR2 SYGVKD.

The V call is TRBV6-1, the J call TRBJ2-5, with D maybe TRBD2 (5 bases). From germline, CDR1 is MNHNS and CDR2 SASEGT. Trimming stripped 7 bases from V and 4 bases from J, with 7 bases between. This CDR3 comprises 11 residues. CDR3 residues: CASKGGETQYF. DNA for the CDR3: TGTGCCAGCAAAGGAGGAGAGACCCAGTACTTC.

This chain links TRBV4-1 with TRBJ2-5; 8 nucleotides match TRBD2. This CDR3 is built from 15 residues. Per germline, CDR1 MGHRA and CDR2 YSYEKL. Trimming removed 4 bases from V and 5 bases from J; junction bases left unmatched: 9. CDR3 bases: TGCGCCAGCAGCCCAGTAGGTAGCGGGACGGAGACCCAGTACTTC. This codes for CASSPVGSGTETQYF.

The chain is built from TRBV5-6 and TRBJ2-5, with D unclear. The germline V gene has CDR1 SGHDT and CDR2 YYEEEE. V lost 1 base to trimming and J lost 3 bases, with 10 bases between them. The length of the CDR3 is 14 residues. Here the CDR3 DNA reads TGTGCCAGCAGCTTGCTTTCAGAAAAAGAGACCCAGTACTTC. This codes for CASSLLSEKETQYF.

The rearrangement uses TRBV14 and TRBJ2-7, with 9 nucleotides matching TRBD1. Trimming cost V 1 base and J 4 bases; bases outside gene matches: 11. CDR1 is SGHDN and CDR2 is FVKESK in the germline V gene. This CDR3 has 17 residues. The CDR3 reads CASSQGSLGQGSYEQYF. CDR3 nucleotide sequence: TGTGCCAGCAGCCAAGGGAGCTTGGGACAGGGTAGTTACGAGCAGTACTTC. The variable domain in full, completed from reference TRBV14 and TRBJ2-7, reads EAGVTQFPSHSVIEKGQTVTLRCDPISGHDNLYWYRRVMGKEIKFLLHFVKESKQDESGMPNNRFLAERTGGTYSTLKVQPAELEDSGVYFCASSQGSLGQGSYEQYFGPGTRLTVT.

With respect to this clone: The junction and the germline gene differ at one end; a read error may be behind it. The chain links TRBV7-7 to TRBJ2-3, with TRBD2 as a possible D gene (5 bases). Germline loops: CDR1 SSHAT, CDR2 FNYEAQ (reference sequence). The CDR3 is made up of 13 amino acids. CDR3 nucleotide sequence: TGTGCTAGCAGCTTAGCGACAACAGATACGCAGTATTTT. Protein: CASSLATTDTQYF.

This clone was recorded a few times. The chain combines TRBV2 with TRBJ2-1, with 7 bases matching TRBD2. Germline CDR1 SNHLY, CDR2 FYNNEI. CDR3 length: 14 amino acids. The ends lost 6 bases at V and 3 bases at J; junction bases unmatched: 5. The CDR3 sequence: CASRPRGDYNEQFF. The DNA for the CDR3 is TGTGCCAGCAGGCCACGGGGGGACTACAATGAGCAGTTCTTC.

This chain connects TRBV6-1 to TRBJ2-7; the D gene is possibly TRBD1 (6 bases). Germline loops: CDR1 MNHNS, CDR2 SASEGT. CDR3 length: 14 residues. Trimming shortened V by 6 bases and J by 5 bases, and 17 bases separated the two germline ends. The DNA of the CDR3 is TGTGCCAGCAGGAAACAGGGCGAGAGACACGAGCAGTACTTC. It is translated as CASRKQGERHEQYF.

V usage is TRBV19 and J usage is TRBJ2-1; 8 bases line up with TRBD1. The V gene end was trimmed by 3 bases and the J gene end by 9 bases; junction bases not matched to a gene: 10. The CDR3 has 15 residues. Germline CDR1 reads LNHDA; CDR2 reads SQIVND (reference sequence). Here the CDR3 DNA reads TGTGCCAGTAGTATCCCGAGACAGGGGTGGGTTGAGCAGTTCTTC. Translation: CASSIPRQGWVEQFF.

The chain links TRBV30 to TRBJ2-1; 13 nucleotides line up with TRBD2. The CDR3 contains 14 residues. Germline CDR1 and CDR2: GTSNPN and SVGIG (reference sequence). J was trimmed by 10 bases and V by 2 bases; bases with no gene match: 5. In DNA, the CDR3 is TGTGCCTGGAGTATGGGACTAGCGGGAAACGAGCAGTTCTTC. Its translation is CAWSMGLAGNEQFF.